One and the same sample provided the 25 T cell receptor beta chains below, sequenced in a study of blood T cell repertoires in COVID-19. Generated by immunoSEQ multiplex PCR, the TCRdb table keeps only in-frame clones and is missing some. The table records about 140,000 clones, 80% to 90% of them present only once. Sequencing was done on a sample of peripheral blood. These receptors were collected from a man between 60 and 70 years old with active or convalescent COVID-19.

This clone was seen more than once but under ten times. V usage is TRBV6-5 and J usage is TRBJ2-1, with a possible D match to TRBD1 (5 bases). Per the germline V gene, CDR1 is MNHEY and CDR2 is SVGAGI. The CDR3 is 15 residues long. Trimming left V 0 bases short and J 4 bases short, with 10 bases between. The CDR3 sequence: CASSYSRGLYNEQFF. CDR3 sequence (DNA): TGTGCCAGCAGTTACTCAAGGGGTCTTTACAATGAGCAGTTCTTC.

This clone showed up just a few times. The genes are TRBV14 and TRBJ1-2; the D gene is possibly TRBD1 (5 bases). CDR1 SGHDN and CDR2 FVKESK come from the germline V gene. Trimming shortened V by 5 bases and J by 7 bases, and 23 bases separated the two germline ends. CDR3 size: 16 residues. The CDR3 sequence is CASSGYQGLAESGYTF. In DNA, the CDR3 is TGTGCCAGCAGCGGTTATCAGGGTTTGGCGGAATCTGGCTACACCTTC.

CDR3 sequence reads: CASSSAGGSNEQFF. The CDR3 DNA reads TGTGCCAGCAGTTCAGCGGGGGGCTCCAATGAGCAGTTCTTC. V gene TRBV27 combines with J gene TRBJ2-1; TRBD2 aligns across 9 bases. Per germline, CDR1 MNHEY and CDR2 SMNVEV (reference sequence). J lost 6 bases, V lost 4 bases, and 4 bases had no gene match. The CDR3 spans 14 residues.

This clone appeared a single time. The chain has TRBV4-1 and TRBJ2-4, with D possibly TRBD1 on 5 matching bases. This CDR3 is built from 17 residues. The germline CDR1 and CDR2 sequences are MGHRA and YSYEKL. The V gene lost 0 bases and the J gene lost 3 bases, with 15 bases spanning the gap. CDR3 sequence: CASSQDSTALGKNIQYF. Written as DNA, the CDR3 is TGCGCCAGCAGCCAAGATTCGACAGCCTTGGGCAAAAACATTCAGTACTTC.

V and J are TRBV9 and TRBJ2-1; D is undetermined. Trimming removed 0 bases at V and 2 bases at J, with 9 bases between. The germline CDR1 and CDR2 sequences are SGDLS and YYNGEE. This CDR3 has 15 amino acids. The CDR3 DNA follows: TGTGCCAGCAGCGTAGCGGGTAAACCCTACAATGAGCAGTTCTTC. It encodes CASSVAGKPYNEQFF.

The V and J genes are TRBV5-3 and TRBJ2-4, with D uncertain. TRBV5-3 is noted as an ORF with a role that remains uncertain. The CDR3 runs to 16 residues. V was shortened by 0 bases and J by 0 bases, with 10 bases between the two germline ends. This CDR3 is CARSLGGSLAKNIQYF. In DNA form, the CDR3 reads TGTGCCAGAAGCTTGGGCGGTAGCCTAGCCAAAAACATTCAGTACTTC.

This clone was seen only a few times. The genes are TRBV27 and TRBJ2-1, with D possibly being TRBD2 (5 bases). CDR3 length: 16 amino acids. Germline-derived CDR1 and CDR2 are MNHEY and SMNVEV (reference sequence). Trimming cost V 1 base and J 0 bases, with 10 bases left between them. CDR3 in amino acids: CASSLFGGSSYNEQFF. In DNA, the CDR3 is TGTGCCAGCAGTTTATTTGGCGGGTCCTCCTACAATGAGCAGTTCTTC.

This clone has just one count. The chain joins TRBV27 to TRBJ2-6; 7 positions agree with TRBD1. This CDR3 has 17 amino acids. The germline V gene has CDR1 MNHEY and CDR2 SMNVEV (reference sequence). The ends lost 7 bases at V and 4 bases at J; junction bases unmatched: 13. The CDR3, as DNA: TGTGCCAGCACCGCAGACAGGGTCGTAGGAGGGGCCAACGTCCTGACTTTC. This gives the protein CASTADRVVGGANVLTF.

CDR3 amino acids: CASSQGQGDYGYTF. CDR3 sequence (DNA): TGTGCCAGCAGCCAGGGACAGGGGGACTATGGCTACACCTTC. The chain is built from TRBV7-9 and TRBJ1-2; 11 bases agree with TRBD1. CDR1 and CDR2 (germline): SEHNR, FQNEAQ (reference sequence). The CDR3 runs to 14 residues. J lost 3 bases, V lost 5 bases, and 2 bases had no gene match.

The chain employs TRBV6-4 and TRBJ2-1; 9 bases line up with TRBD2. CDR1 MRHNA and CDR2 SNTAGT come from the germline V gene. CDR3 size: 16 residues. The J segment lost 9 bases and the V segment lost 0 bases, leaving 9 bases of the junction unmatched. CDR3 sequence reads: CASSDSRASGKSEQFF. The DNA for the CDR3 is TGTGCCAGCAGTGACTCGCGGGCTAGCGGGAAAAGTGAGCAGTTCTTC.

The chain recombines TRBV7-9 with TRBJ2-7, with 9 bases aligning to TRBD2. The V and J ends lost 2 bases and 3 bases, in that order; junction bases with no gene match: 14. This CDR3 has 18 amino acids. Germline CDR1 and CDR2: SEHNR and FQNEAQ (reference sequence). In DNA, the CDR3 is TGTGCCAGCAGCTTAAGTCCGGGGGCGGGAGGGCCCCACTACGAGCAGTACTTC. It specifies CASSLSPGAGGPHYEQYF.

Here the CDR3 reads CASSSEVKLFF. The DNA for the CDR3 is TGTGCCAGCAGTTCTGAGGTAAAACTGTTTTTT. The chain couples TRBV28 to TRBJ1-4; D remains ambiguous. Per germline, CDR1 MDHEN and CDR2 SYDVKM. V was trimmed by 4 bases and J by 10 bases, leaving 7 bases between them. The CDR3 totals 11 residues.

This chain uses TRBV27 with TRBJ2-7; D gene uncertain. CDR1 MNHEY and CDR2 SMNVEV come from the germline V gene (reference sequence). This CDR3 comprises 14 residues. Trimming took 6 bases from V and 3 from J, leaving 15 bases between them. The CDR3 protein is CASSPSPLLYEQYF. DNA of the CDR3: TGTGCCAGCAGCCCGTCCCCGTTACTCTACGAGCAGTACTTC.

This clone turned up a few times. The chain combines TRBV28 with TRBJ2-4; a weak D match, TRBD1 (5 bases). This CDR3 region has 13 residues. The V end lost 3 bases, the J end lost 8 bases, and 11 bases lay between the germline ends. Germline V gives CDR1 MDHEN, CDR2 SYDVKM. The CDR3 region has the DNA TGTGCCAGCAGTTTGGACACCCTGGACATTCAGTACTTC. Amino acid sequence: CASSLDTLDIQYF.

V gene TRBV4-1 combines with J gene TRBJ1-6, with D hard to call. V was clipped by 4 bases and J by 7 bases, with 17 bases between them. CDR1 MGHRA and CDR2 YSYEKL come from the germline V gene. The CDR3 runs to 16 residues. CDR3 sequence reads: CASSRGPVGDNSPLHF. The CDR3 nucleotides are TGCGCCAGCAGCCGTGGACCTGTGGGAGACAATTCACCCCTCCACTTT.

The chain is built from TRBV19 and TRBJ2-7; D is possibly TRBD2 (5 bases). Germline CDR1 and CDR2: LNHDA and SQIVND (reference sequence). V was cut by 5 bases and J by 0 bases, with 11 bases left in between. This CDR3 is built from 14 residues. This chain's CDR3 is CASSPRGPSYEQYF. CDR3 in DNA: TGTGCCAGTAGTCCTCGAGGGCCCTCCTACGAGCAGTACTTC.

The chain is built from TRBV5-4 and TRBJ2-5; TRBD1 is a possible D gene (6 bases). V was trimmed by 3 bases and J by 3 bases, leaving 15 bases between them. The CDR3 has 15 residues. Germline CDR1 is SGHNT and CDR2 is YYREEE (reference sequence). The CDR3 spells CASSSRGRGKETQYF. The CDR3 nucleotides are TGTGCCAGCAGCTCCAGGGGTCGGGGCAAAGAGACCCAGTACTTC.

The J gene is TRBJ2-5, the V gene TRBV19, with a possible D match to TRBD1 (6 bases). Germline V gene sequence: CDR1 LNHDA, CDR2 SQIVND (reference sequence). This CDR3 spans 14 amino acids. Trimming shortened V by 5 bases and J by 1 base, and 11 bases separated the two germline ends. The CDR3 nucleotides are TGTGCCAGTAGTCCCGGACAGACCCAAGAGACCCAGTACTTC. This codes for CASSPGQTQETQYF.

This chain uses TRBV20-1 with TRBJ2-7; D might be TRBD1 (6 bases). CDR3 length: 11 amino acids. Germline V gene lookup returns CDR1 DFQATT and CDR2 SNEGSKA (reference sequence). V lost 4 bases, J lost 4 bases, and 8 bases lay in between. The CDR3: CSAKGGYEQYF. The CDR3 DNA follows: TGCAGTGCTAAAGGGGGTTACGAGCAGTACTTC.

This clone has just a few counts. The genes are TRBV6-1 and TRBJ1-5; D call uncertain. The germline V and J ends were trimmed by 0 bases and 4 bases, with 10 bases remaining between them. This CDR3 region has 15 residues. Germline lookup yields CDR1 MNHNS and CDR2 SASEGT. The CDR3 here is CASSEALGGNQPQHF. DNA for the CDR3: TGTGCCAGCAGTGAAGCGCTCGGCGGAAATCAGCCCCAGCATTTT.

The chain joins TRBV11-3 to TRBJ2-1, with D possibly TRBD1 on 6 matching bases. The V gene's germline CDR1 is SGHNT and CDR2 YENEEA. V dropped 5 bases and J dropped 8 bases, with 16 bases sitting between them. The CDR3 is 14 amino acids. The CDR3 DNA reads TGTGCCAGCAGCGACGGGCAGGGGCGGGATGAGCAGTTCTTC. Amino acid sequence: CASSDGQGRDEQFF.

This chain links TRBV19 with TRBJ2-1, with a weak D call TRBD1 (7 bases). Germline loops: CDR1 LNHDA, CDR2 SQIVND (reference sequence). Trimming stripped 6 bases from V and 9 bases from J, with 18 bases between. CDR3 length: 14 amino acids. The CDR3 here is CASSRTGGGGEQFF. In DNA, the CDR3 is TGTGCCAGTAGCCGGACTGGAGGGGGCGGTGAGCAGTTCTTC.

The chain joins TRBV11-3 to TRBJ2-7; D is unclear. V gave up 0 bases and J gave up 3 bases, with 3 bases separating them. This CDR3 has 12 residues. Germline V gene data show CDR1 as SGHNT and CDR2 as YENEEA. The CDR3 loop reads CASSLDGYEQYF. In DNA, the CDR3 is TGTGCCAGCAGCTTAGACGGCTACGAGCAGTACTTC.

Of note for this clone: Other DNA sequences within the sample encode an identical CDR3. The rearrangement links TRBV9 to TRBJ2-5, with 9 bases fitting TRBD2. The CDR3 length is 15 residues. V shed 0 bases, J shed 2 bases, and the junction held 2 bases outside the gene matches. The germline V gene encodes CDR1 SGDLS and CDR2 YYNGEE. CDR3 in amino acids: CASSVGTSGQETQYF. The CDR3 nucleotides read TGTGCCAGCAGCGTAGGCACTAGCGGGCAAGAGACCCAGTACTTC. Full variable domain (rest looked up from reference TRBV9 and TRBJ2-5): DSGVTQTPKHLITATGQRVTLRCSPRSGDLSVYWYQQSLDQGLQFLIQYYNGEERAKGNILERFSAQQFPDLHSELNLSSLELGDSALYFCASSVGTSGQETQYFGPGTRLLVL.

The V call is TRBV15, the J call TRBJ2-1; no firm D call. Trimming shortened V by 5 bases and J by 4 bases, and 3 bases separated the two germline ends. This CDR3 spans 11 amino acids. CDR1 and CDR2 (germline): LNHNV, YYDKDF (reference sequence). Written as DNA, the CDR3 is TGTGCCACCAGCGAGTACAATGAGCAGTTCTTC. It codes for CATSEYNEQFF. The entire variable domain, with the rest obtained from reference TRBV15 and TRBJ2-1, is as follows: DAMVIQNPRYQVTQFGKPVTLSCSQTLNHNVMYWYQQKSSQAPKLLFHYYDKDFNNEADTPDNFQSRRPNTSFCFLDIRSPGLGDTAMYLCATSEYNEQFFGPGTRLTVL.